This note documents a single T cell receptor beta chain sequence. Its specificity is unknown. These data are taken from a study of vaccination and CD4 T cells after COVID-19. Cultured CD4+ T-cell DNA underwent Oncomine TCR Beta short-read sequencing. TCRdb itself ran the PCR reads through MiXCR, one entry per CDR3 protein. The table shows almost 20,000 distinct CDR3 sequences, with more than 70% occurring only once. The treatment was: roughly nine-day PBMC culture with coronavirus spike peptide pools or control peptides (ViraFEST assay). Researchers reported culturing over 1.5 million PBMCs per well with 10 IU/ml IL-2 and 10 ug/ml peptide pools. Trimming removed 8 bases from V and 2 bases from J, with 12 bases in between. Looked up from germline, CDR1 is MNHNS and CDR2 is SASEGT. This CDR3 comprises 13 residues.

The genes are TRBV6-1 and TRBJ1-2; unclear D gene. This TCR derives from a human donor who received a COVID-19 vaccine. This specimen consisted of CD4+ T cells from blood, cultured in vitro, obtained after SARS-CoV-2 vaccination. CDR3 loop: CASCVTENYGYTF. CDR3 coding DNA: TGTGCCAGCTGCGTAACGGAAAACTATGGCTACACCTTC.